The 16 T cell receptor beta chains listed next were all sequenced from one sample in a study of blood T cell repertoires in COVID-19. Profiling relied on immunoSEQ multiplex PCR, and the TCRdb table lists in-frame clones only, not all of them. This table has about 180,000 clones, roughly 80% appearing once. Input material: peripheral blood. These receptors originate from a human donor in a cohort sampled during active COVID-19.

The J gene is TRBJ2-7, the V gene TRBV19; 9 bases are a match to TRBD1. Germline V gene sequence: CDR1 LNHDA, CDR2 SQIVND (reference sequence). This CDR3 has 15 residues. V shed 6 bases, J shed 3 bases, and the junction held 9 bases outside the gene matches. In DNA, the CDR3 is TGTGCCAGTAGACCTAGGGACAGGGTGGTCTACGAGCAGTACTTC. Residues: CASRPRDRVVYEQYF.

This clone was observed many times. The chain recombines TRBV11-2 with TRBJ2-2, with D possibly matching TRBD2 (6 bases). V was clipped by 1 base and J by 7 bases, with 13 bases between them. The CDR3 runs 15 residues. Germline values: CDR1 SGHAT, CDR2 FQNNGV. The CDR3 spells CASSLVGGLGGELFF. The CDR3 DNA is TGTGCCAGCAGCTTAGTAGGAGGGTTGGGCGGGGAGCTGTTTTTT.

The gene calls are TRBV7-9 and TRBJ2-7; 8 positions match TRBD1. Germline CDR1 SEHNR, CDR2 FQNEAQ (reference sequence). The CDR3 length is 17 residues. J gave up 3 bases and V 5 bases, and 15 bases lay outside the gene matches. This CDR3 reads CASSPPVGWTGNYEQYF. The CDR3, as DNA: TGTGCCAGCAGCCCTCCGGTGGGGTGGACAGGGAACTACGAGCAGTACTTC.

This rearrangement joins TRBV30 to TRBJ1-2; D is uncertain. The CDR3 is 12 residues long. Deletions cut 4 bases from V and 11 bases from J, with 17 bases between. Per germline, CDR1 GTSNPN and CDR2 SVGIG (reference sequence). CDR3 nucleotide sequence: TGTGCCTGGACCCTACAGACCCATAGGTACACCTTC. Protein sequence: CAWTLQTHRYTF.

This clone was seen a single time. V is TRBV27 and J is TRBJ1-5; unclear D gene. V was trimmed by 5 bases and J by 0 bases, leaving 14 bases between them. Germline lookup yields CDR1 MNHEY and CDR2 SMNVEV (reference sequence). This CDR3 is built from 16 residues. CDR3 bases: TGTGCCAGCAGTGATTCAGGAGGTTATAGCAATCAGCCCCAGCATTTT. Translating gives CASSDSGGYSNQPQHF.

This clone was observed once. This rearrangement joins TRBV2 to TRBJ2-1, with 8 nucleotides matching TRBD2. Losses at the gene ends were 8 bases for V and 5 bases for J; bases not matched to a gene: 8. The CDR3 runs 14 residues. Germline CDR1 SNHLY, CDR2 FYNNEI. The chain's CDR3 is CASSGGSRNNEQFF. The CDR3 DNA is TGTGCCAGCTCGGGAGGGTCAAGGAACAATGAGCAGTTCTTC.

V and J are TRBV19 and TRBJ2-1, with D possibly TRBD1 on 5 matching bases. The CDR3 loop spans 15 amino acids. V lost 1 base to trimming and J lost 7 bases, with 14 bases between them. Germline V gene sequence: CDR1 LNHDA, CDR2 SQIVND (reference sequence). In DNA form, the CDR3 reads TGTGCCAGTAGTATAGGCCAGGGTATGTGGAATGAGCAGTTCTTC. This gives the protein CASSIGQGMWNEQFF.

This chain joins TRBV6-2 or TRBV6-3 and TRBJ2-5, with 8 bases matching TRBD1. Germline V gene data show CDR1 as MNHEY and CDR2 as SVGEGT. The CDR3 extends over 15 amino acids. V was pared by 5 bases and J by 2 bases, with 7 bases of the junction left unmatched. In nucleotides, the CDR3 is TGTGCCAGCAGTGGACGAAACAGGGGGCAAGAGACCCAGTACTTC. Translated, it gives CASSGRNRGQETQYF.

The chain couples TRBV5-1 to TRBJ2-7, with 9 positions matching TRBD1. Germline V gene data show CDR1 as SGHRS and CDR2 as YFSETQ. Trimming removed 5 bases from V and 3 bases from J; junction bases left unmatched: 9. The CDR3 totals 15 residues. DNA of the CDR3: TGCGCCAGCAGACCCTCGGGACAGGGTAGCTACGAGCAGTACTTC. Translation gives CASRPSGQGSYEQYF.

V is TRBV11-3 and J is TRBJ1-1, with D tentatively TRBD1 (5 bases). The CDR3 spans 12 residues. Trimming removed 6 bases at V and 8 bases at J, with 13 bases between. Germline lookup yields CDR1 SGHNT and CDR2 YENEEA. CDR3 nucleotides: TGTGCCAGCAGTACCGGGGGGAGAGAAGCTTTCTTT. Its translation is CASSTGGREAFF.

V and J are TRBV19 and TRBJ1-2, with TRBD1 matching 8 bases. This CDR3 has 17 residues. Germline V gene data show CDR1 as LNHDA and CDR2 as SQIVND (reference sequence). Trimming took 6 bases from V and 8 from J; bases not matched to a gene: 20. CDR3 DNA: TGTGCCAGTAGGGACCTCTCGACCCAGGGGGCCATCGAAGGCTACACCTTC. Encoded protein: CASRDLSTQGAIEGYTF.

The chain links TRBV9 to TRBJ2-5, with 9 bases identical to TRBD2. CDR1 SGDLS and CDR2 YYNGEE come from the germline V gene. V shed 0 bases, J shed 4 bases, and the junction held 7 bases outside the gene matches. CDR3 length equals 16 residues. CDR3 residues: CASSVVPSGARETQYF. DNA for the CDR3: TGTGCCAGCAGCGTAGTGCCTAGCGGGGCACGAGAGACCCAGTACTTC.

The genes are TRBV5-1 and TRBJ2-3; no firm D call. The V gene lost 1 base and the J gene lost 2 bases, with 8 bases spanning the gap. The CDR3 runs to 14 residues. The V gene's germline CDR1 is SGHRS and CDR2 YFSETQ. The CDR3 DNA follows: TGCGCCAGCAGCTTGAATCAGATCACAGATACGCAGTATTTT. Protein sequence: CASSLNQITDTQYF.

The chain links TRBV25-1 to TRBJ2-2; maybe TRBD1 (5 bases). The germline V gene has CDR1 MGHDK and CDR2 SYGVNS. CDR3 length: 14 residues. Trimming took off 6 bases at V and 4 bases at J, with 12 bases between the two ends. CDR3 nucleotide sequence: TGTGCCAGCAGCAGTATGGGGCGCACCGGGGAGCTGTTTTTT. Translating it yields CASSSMGRTGELFF. Variable domain in full (rest from reference TRBV25-1 and TRBJ2-2): EADIYQTPRYLVIGTGKKITLECSQTMGHDKMYWYQQDPGMELHLIHYSYGVNSTEKGDLSSESTVSRIRTEHFPLTLESARPSHTSQYLCASSSMGRTGELFFGEGSRLTVL.

This chain uses TRBV10-2 with TRBJ1-1, with D tentatively TRBD1 (5 bases). CDR3 length: 14 amino acids. Trimming took 6 bases from V and 5 from J, leaving 16 bases between them. The germline gives CDR1 WSHSY, CDR2 SAAADI. CDR3 in amino acids: CASSLIGGRTEAFF. In nucleotides, the CDR3 is TGCGCCAGCAGCTTAATCGGGGGAAGGACTGAAGCTTTCTTT.

This clone turned up a few times. V gene TRBV4-1 combines with J gene TRBJ2-7; possible D gene TRBD2, 5 bases. Germline V gene lookup returns CDR1 MGHRA and CDR2 YSYEKL. Trimming left V 1 base short and J 3 bases short, with 10 bases between. The CDR3 is made up of 14 amino acids. DNA of the CDR3: TGCGCCAGCAGCCAAGTCTCCAGCGGCTACGAGCAGTACTTC. This codes for CASSQVSSGYEQYF.